Sequencing of this T cell receptor beta chain was carried out in a study of sequential checkpoint blockade in melanoma. This clone has only a few counts. Unmatched junction bases numbered 11, after V lost 5 bases and J lost 2 bases. The CDR3 consists of 16 residues. Germline loops: CDR1 SEHNR, CDR2 FQNEAQ (reference sequence). The protocol was immunoSEQ multiplex PCR, while the TCRdb copy is restricted to in-frame clones and leaves out a portion. The sample yields over 9,000 clones, about 80% seen once. Specified treatment: randomized to nivolumab then ipilimumab (arm A) or the reverse (arm B). The sequenced sample was CD8+ T cells sorted from blood (inferred from file names), obtained from a patient given nivolumab and ipilimumab in sequence. This TCR derives from a human donor with melanoma. The V call is TRBV7-9, the J call TRBJ1-2; 7 nucleotides line up with TRBD1. The CDR3 DNA follows: TGTGCCAGCAGCCCAAGCGTGGGACAGTCGAACTATGGCTACACCTTC. It codes for CASSPSVGQSNYGYTF. The full variable domain, in which reference TRBV7-9 and TRBJ1-2 provide the parts outside the CDR3, is DTGVSQNPRHKITKRGQNVTFRCDPISEHNRLYWYRQTLGQGPEFLTYFQNEAQLEKSRLLSDRFSAERPKGSFSTLEIQRTEQGDSAMYLCASSPSVGQSNYGYTFGSGTRLTVV.